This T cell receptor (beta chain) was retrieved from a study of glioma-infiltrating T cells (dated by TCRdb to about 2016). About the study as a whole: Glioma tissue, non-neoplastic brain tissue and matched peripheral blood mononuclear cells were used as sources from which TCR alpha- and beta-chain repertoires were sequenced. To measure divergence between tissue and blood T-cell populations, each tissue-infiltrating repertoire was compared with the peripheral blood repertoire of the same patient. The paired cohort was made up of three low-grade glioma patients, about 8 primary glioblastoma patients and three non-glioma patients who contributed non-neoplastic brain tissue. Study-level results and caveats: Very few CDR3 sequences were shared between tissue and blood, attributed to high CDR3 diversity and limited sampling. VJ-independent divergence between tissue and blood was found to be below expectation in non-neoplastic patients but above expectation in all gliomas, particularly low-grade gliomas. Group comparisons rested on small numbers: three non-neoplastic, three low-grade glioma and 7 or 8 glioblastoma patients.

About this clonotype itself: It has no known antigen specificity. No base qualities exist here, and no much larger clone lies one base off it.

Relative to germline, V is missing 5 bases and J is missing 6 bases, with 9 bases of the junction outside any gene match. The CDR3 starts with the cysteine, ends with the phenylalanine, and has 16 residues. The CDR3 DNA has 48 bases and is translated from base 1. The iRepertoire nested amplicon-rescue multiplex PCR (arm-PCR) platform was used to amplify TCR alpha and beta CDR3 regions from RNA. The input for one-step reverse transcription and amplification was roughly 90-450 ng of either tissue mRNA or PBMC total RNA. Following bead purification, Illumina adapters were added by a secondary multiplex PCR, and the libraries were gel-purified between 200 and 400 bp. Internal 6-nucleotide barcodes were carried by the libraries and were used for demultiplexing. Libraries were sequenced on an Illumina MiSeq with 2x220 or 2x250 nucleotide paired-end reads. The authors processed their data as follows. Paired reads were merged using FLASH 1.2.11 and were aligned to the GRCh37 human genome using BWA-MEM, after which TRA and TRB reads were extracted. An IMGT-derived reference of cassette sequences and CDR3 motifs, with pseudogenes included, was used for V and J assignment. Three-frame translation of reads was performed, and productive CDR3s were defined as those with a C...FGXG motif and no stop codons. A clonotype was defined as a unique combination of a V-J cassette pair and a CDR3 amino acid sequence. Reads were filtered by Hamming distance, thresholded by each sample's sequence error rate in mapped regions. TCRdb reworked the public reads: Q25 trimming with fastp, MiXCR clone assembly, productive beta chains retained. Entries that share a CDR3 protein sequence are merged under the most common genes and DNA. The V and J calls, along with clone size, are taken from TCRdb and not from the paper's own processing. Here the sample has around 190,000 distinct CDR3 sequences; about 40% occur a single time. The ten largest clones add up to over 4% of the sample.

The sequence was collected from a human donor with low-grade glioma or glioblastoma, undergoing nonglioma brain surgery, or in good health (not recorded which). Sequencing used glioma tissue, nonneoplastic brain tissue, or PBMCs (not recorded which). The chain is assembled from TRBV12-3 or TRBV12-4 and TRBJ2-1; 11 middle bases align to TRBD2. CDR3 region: CASSPRTSGWGNEQFF. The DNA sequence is TGTGCCAGCAGTCCCCGGACTAGCGGGTGGGGCAATGAGCAGTTCTTC.